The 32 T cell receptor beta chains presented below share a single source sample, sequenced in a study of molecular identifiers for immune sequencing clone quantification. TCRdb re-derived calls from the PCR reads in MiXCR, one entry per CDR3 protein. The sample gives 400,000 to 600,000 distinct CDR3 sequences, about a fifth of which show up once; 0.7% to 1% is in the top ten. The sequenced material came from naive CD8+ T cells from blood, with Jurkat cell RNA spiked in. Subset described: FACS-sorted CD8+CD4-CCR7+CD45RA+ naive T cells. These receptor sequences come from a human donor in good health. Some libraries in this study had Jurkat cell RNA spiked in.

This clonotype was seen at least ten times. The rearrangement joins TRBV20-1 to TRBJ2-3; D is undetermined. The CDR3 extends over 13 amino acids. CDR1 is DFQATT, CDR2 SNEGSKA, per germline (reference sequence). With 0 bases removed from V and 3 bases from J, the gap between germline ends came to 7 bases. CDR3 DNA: TGCAGTGCTAGAGATCCAGCGACAGATACGCAGTATTTT. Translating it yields CSARDPATDTQYF.

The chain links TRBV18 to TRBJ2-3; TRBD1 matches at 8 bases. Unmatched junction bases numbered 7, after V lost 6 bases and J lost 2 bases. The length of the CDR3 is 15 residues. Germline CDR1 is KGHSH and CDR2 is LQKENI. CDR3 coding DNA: TGTGCCAGCTCGCCTCCGGGACAGGTCACAGATACGCAGTATTTT. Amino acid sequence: CASSPPGQVTDTQYF.

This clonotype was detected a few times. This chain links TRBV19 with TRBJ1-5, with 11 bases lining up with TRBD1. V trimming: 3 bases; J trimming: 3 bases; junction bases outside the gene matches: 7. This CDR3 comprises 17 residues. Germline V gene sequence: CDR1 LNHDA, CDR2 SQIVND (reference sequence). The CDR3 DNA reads TGTGCCAGTAGTATCTATTGGACAGGGGGCTCCAATCAGCCCCAGCATTTT. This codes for CASSIYWTGGSNQPQHF.

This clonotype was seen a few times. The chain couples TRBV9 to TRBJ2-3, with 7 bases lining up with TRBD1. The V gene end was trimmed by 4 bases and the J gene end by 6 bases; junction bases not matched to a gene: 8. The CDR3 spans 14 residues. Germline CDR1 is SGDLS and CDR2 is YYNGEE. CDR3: CASSSTRDSDTQYF. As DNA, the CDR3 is TGTGCCAGCAGCTCCACCCGGGACAGCGATACGCAGTATTTT.

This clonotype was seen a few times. This chain's CDR3 is CASSGWAKKETQYF. The CDR3 DNA follows: TGTGCCAGCAGCGGATGGGCCAAGAAGGAGACCCAGTACTTC. The chain joins TRBV7-9 to TRBJ2-5, with no clear D. CDR1 is SEHNR and CDR2 is FQNEAQ in the germline V gene (reference sequence). The CDR3 extends over 14 amino acids. V shed 5 bases and J shed 5 bases, with 15 bases lying between them. Together with reference TRBV7-9 and TRBJ2-5, the CDR3 gives the full variable domain: DTGVSQNPRHKITKRGQNVTFRCDPISEHNRLYWYRQTLGQGPEFLTYFQNEAQLEKSRLLSDRFSAERPKGSFSTLEIQRTEQGDSAMYLCASSGWAKKETQYFGPGTRLLVL.

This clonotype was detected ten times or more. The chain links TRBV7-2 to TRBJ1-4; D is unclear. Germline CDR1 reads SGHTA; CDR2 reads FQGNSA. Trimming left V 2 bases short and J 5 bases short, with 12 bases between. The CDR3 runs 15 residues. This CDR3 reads CASSLLGYLNEKLFF. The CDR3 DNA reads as TGTGCCAGCAGCTTATTGGGTTACCTAAATGAAAAACTGTTTTTT. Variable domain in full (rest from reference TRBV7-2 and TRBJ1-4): GAGVSQSPSNKVTEKGKDVELRCDPISGHTALYWYRQSLGQGLEFLIYFQGNSAPDKSGLPSDRFSAERTGGSVSTLTIQRTQQEDSAVYLCASSLLGYLNEKLFFGSGTQLSVL.

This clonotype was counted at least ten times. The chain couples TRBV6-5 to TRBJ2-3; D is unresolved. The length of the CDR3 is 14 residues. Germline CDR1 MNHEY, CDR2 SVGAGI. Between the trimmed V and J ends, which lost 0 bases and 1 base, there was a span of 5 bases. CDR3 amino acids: CASSYSTGTDTQYF. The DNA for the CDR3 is TGTGCCAGCAGTTACTCGACTGGCACAGATACGCAGTATTTT.

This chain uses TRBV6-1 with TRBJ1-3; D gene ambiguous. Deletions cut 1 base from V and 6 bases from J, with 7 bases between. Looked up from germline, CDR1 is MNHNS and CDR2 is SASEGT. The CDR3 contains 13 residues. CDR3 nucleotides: TGTGCCAGCAGTGAAGGTACAGAAAACACCATATATTTT. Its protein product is CASSEGTENTIYF.

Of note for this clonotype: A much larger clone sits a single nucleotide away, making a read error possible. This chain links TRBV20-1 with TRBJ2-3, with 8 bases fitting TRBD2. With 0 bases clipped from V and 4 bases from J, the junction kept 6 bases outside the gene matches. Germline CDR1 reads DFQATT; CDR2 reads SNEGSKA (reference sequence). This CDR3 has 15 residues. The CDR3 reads CSARDPSGSADTQYF. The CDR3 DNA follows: TGCAGTGCTAGAGATCCCAGCGGGAGTGCAGATACGCAGTATTTT.

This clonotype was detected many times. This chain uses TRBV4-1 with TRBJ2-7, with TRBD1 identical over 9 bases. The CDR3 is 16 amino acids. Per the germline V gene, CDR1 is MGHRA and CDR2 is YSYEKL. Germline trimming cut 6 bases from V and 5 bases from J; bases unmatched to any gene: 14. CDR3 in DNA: TGCGCCAGCAGTCGGAAGGGGGGGACAGGGTATAACGAGCAGTACTTC. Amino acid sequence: CASSRKGGTGYNEQYF.

The CDR3 here is CATSPDSYNEQFF. DNA of the CDR3: TGTGCCACCAGCCCGGACAGCTACAATGAGCAGTTCTTC. The chain is built from TRBV15 and TRBJ2-1; possible D gene TRBD1, 6 bases. Trimming cost V 5 bases and J 3 bases, with 8 bases left between them. The CDR3 runs to 13 residues. Germline lookup yields CDR1 LNHNV and CDR2 YYDKDF (reference sequence).

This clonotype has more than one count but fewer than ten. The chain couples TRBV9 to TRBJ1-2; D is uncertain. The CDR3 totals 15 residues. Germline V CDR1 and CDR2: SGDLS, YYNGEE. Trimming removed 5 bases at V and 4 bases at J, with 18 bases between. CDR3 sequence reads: CASSPNTLLGYGYTF. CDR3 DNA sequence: TGTGCCAGCAGTCCTAACACCCTTTTGGGCTATGGCTACACCTTC.

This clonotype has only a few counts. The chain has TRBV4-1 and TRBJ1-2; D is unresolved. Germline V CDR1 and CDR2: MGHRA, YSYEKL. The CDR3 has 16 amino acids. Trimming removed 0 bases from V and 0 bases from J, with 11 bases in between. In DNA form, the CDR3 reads TGCGCCAGCAGCCAAGATGGTTCTGTAACTAACTATGGCTACACCTTC. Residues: CASSQDGSVTNYGYTF.

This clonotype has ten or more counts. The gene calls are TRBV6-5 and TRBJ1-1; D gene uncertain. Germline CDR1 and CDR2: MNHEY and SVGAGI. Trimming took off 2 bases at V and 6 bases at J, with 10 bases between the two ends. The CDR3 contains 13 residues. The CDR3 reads CASSYGSVAEAFF. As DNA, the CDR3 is TGTGCCAGCAGTTACGGCTCTGTTGCTGAAGCTTTCTTT.

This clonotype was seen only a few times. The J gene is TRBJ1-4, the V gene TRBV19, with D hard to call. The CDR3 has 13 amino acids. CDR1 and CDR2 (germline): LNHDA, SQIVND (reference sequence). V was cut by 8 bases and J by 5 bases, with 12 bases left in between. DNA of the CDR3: TGTGCCAGTTGTTTGTCGTTGAATGAAAAACTGTTTTTT. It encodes CASCLSLNEKLFF.

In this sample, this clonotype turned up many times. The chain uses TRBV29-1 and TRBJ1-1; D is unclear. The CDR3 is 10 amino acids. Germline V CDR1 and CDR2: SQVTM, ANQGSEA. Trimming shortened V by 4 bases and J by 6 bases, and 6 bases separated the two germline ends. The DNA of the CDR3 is TGCAGCGTTGGGCAACCTGAAGCTTTCTTT. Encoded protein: CSVGQPEAFF.

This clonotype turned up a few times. The CDR3 loop is CASSPTGVIAYEQYF. The CDR3 DNA follows: TGTGCCAGCAGCCCGACAGGGGTGATCGCCTACGAGCAGTACTTC. The V gene is TRBV7-2, the J gene TRBJ2-7; 8 bases fit TRBD1. The ends lost 5 bases at V and 2 bases at J; junction bases unmatched: 8. The CDR3 covers 15 residues. Germline lookup yields CDR1 SGHTA and CDR2 FQGNSA.

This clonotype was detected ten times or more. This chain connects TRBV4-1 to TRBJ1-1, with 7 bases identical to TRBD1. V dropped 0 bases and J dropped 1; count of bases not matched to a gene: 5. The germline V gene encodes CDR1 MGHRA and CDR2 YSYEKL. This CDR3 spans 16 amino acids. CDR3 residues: CASSQERGLSNTEAFF. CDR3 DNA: TGCGCCAGCAGCCAAGAAAGGGGGCTCTCGAACACTGAAGCTTTCTTT.

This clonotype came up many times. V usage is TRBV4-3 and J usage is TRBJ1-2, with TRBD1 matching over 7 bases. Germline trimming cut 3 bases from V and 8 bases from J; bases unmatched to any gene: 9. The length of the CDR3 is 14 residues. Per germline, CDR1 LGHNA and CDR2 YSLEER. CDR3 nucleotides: TGCGCCAGCAGCCACATAACAGGGGTCGACGGCTACACCTTC. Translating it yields CASSHITGVDGYTF.

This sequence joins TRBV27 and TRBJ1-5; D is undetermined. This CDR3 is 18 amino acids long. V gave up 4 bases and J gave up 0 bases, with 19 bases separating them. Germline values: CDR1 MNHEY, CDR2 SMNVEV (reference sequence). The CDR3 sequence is CASSSFQSSTYSNQPQHF. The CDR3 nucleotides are TGTGCCAGCAGTTCCTTTCAAAGTTCGACCTATAGCAATCAGCCCCAGCATTTT.

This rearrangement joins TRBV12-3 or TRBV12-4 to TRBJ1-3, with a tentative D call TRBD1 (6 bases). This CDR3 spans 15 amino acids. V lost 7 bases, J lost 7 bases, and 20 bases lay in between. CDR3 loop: CASNSPDSLWNTIYF. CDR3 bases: TGTGCCAGCAACTCCCCGGACAGTCTTTGGAACACCATATATTTT.

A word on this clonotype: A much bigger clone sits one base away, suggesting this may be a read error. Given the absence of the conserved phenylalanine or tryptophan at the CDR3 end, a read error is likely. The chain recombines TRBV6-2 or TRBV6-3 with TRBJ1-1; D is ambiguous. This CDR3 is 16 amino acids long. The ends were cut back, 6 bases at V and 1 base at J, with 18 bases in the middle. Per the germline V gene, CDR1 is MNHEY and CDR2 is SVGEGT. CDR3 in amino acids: CASRTDGISGNTEAFS. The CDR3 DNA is TGTGCCAGCAGAACGGACGGTATATCCGGGAACACTGAAGCTTTCTCT.

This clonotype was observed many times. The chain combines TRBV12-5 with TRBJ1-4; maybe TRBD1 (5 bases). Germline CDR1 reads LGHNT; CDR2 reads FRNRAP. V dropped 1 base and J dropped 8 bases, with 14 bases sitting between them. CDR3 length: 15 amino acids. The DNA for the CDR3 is TGTGCTAGTGGTTTGGCTACAGGAACGGACGAAAAACTGTTTTTT. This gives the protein CASGLATGTDEKLFF.

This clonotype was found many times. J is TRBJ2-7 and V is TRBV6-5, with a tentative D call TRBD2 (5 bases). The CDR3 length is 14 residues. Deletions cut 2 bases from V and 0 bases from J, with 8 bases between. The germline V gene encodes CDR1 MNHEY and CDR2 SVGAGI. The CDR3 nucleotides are TGTGCCAGCAGTTACACGGACTCCTCCTACGAGCAGTACTTC. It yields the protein CASSYTDSSYEQYF.

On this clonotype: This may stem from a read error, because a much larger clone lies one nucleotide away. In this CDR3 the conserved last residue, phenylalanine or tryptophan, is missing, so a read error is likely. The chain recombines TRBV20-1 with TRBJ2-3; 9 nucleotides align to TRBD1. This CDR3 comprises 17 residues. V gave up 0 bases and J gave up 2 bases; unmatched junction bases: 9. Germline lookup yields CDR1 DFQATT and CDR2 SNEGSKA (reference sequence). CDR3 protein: CSAREAYRDRVTDTQYS. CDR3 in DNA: TGCAGTGCTAGAGAGGCGTACCGGGACAGGGTCACAGATACGCAGTATTCT.

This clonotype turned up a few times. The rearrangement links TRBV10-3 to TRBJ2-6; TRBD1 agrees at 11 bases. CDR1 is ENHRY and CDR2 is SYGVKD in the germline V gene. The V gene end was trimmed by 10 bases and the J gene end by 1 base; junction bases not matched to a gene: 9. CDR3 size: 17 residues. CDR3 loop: CATDLGQGVSGANVLTF. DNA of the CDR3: TGTGCCACCGACTTGGGACAGGGGGTATCTGGGGCCAACGTCCTGACTTTC.

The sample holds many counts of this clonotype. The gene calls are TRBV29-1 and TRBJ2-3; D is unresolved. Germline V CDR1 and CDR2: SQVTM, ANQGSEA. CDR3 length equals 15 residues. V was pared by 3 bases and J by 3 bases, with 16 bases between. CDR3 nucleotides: TGCAGCGTTGAGGATACGGGTATCTTGACAGATACGCAGTATTTT. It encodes CSVEDTGILTDTQYF.

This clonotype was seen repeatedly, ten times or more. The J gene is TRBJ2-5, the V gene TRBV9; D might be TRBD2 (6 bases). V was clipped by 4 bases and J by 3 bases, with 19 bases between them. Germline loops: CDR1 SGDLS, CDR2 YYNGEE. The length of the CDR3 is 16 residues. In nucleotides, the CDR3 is TGTGCCAGCAGCCCCCGTTACCTGGGGGGAGAAGAGACCCAGTACTTC. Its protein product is CASSPRYLGGEETQYF. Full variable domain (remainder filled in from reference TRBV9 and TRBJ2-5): DSGVTQTPKHLITATGQRVTLRCSPRSGDLSVYWYQQSLDQGLQFLIQYYNGEERAKGNILERFSAQQFPDLHSELNLSSLELGDSALYFCASSPRYLGGEETQYFGPGTRLLVL.

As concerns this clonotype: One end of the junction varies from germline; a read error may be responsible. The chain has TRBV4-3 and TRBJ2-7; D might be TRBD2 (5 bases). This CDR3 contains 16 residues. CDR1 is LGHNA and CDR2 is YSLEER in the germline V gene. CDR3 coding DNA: TGCGCCAGCAGCCAAGAGGGGTCCGGGGTTAACTACGAGCGGTACTTC. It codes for CASSQEGSGVNYERYF.

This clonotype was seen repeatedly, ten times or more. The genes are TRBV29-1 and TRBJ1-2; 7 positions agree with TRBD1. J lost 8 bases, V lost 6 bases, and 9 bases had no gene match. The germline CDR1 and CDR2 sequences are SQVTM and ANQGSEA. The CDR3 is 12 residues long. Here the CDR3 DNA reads TGCAGCGTAGACAGGGAGAGCGGCGGCTACACCTTC. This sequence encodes CSVDRESGGYTF.

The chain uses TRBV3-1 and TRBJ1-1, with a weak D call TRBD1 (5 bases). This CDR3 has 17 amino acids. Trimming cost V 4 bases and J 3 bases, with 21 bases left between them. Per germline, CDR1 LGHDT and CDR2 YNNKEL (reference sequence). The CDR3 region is CASSLRGLGGLDTEAFF. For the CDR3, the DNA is TGTGCCAGCAGCCTCAGAGGGTTGGGGGGTTTGGACACTGAAGCTTTCTTT.

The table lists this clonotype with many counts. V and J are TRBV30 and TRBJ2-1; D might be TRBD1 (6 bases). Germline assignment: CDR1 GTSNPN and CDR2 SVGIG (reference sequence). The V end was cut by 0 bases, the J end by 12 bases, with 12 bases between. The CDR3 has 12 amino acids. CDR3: CAWSVLPRGQFF. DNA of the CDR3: TGTGCCTGGAGTGTACTCCCCAGGGGGCAGTTCTTC. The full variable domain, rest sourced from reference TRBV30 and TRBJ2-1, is SQTIHQWPATLVQPVGSPLSLECTVEGTSNPNLYWYRQAAGRGLQLLFYSVGIGQISSEVPQNLSASRPQDRQFILSSKKLLLSDSGFYLCAWSVLPRGQFFGPGTRLTVL.